This TCR beta chain was captured in a study of response to subunit inactivated influenza vaccine. This clonotype showed up many times. TCRdb re-called the RT-PCR reads through MiXCR, storing one row per CDR3 protein. This sample carries 500,000 to 600,000 distinct CDR3 sequences, about 11% of them seen once, and the ten largest clones take more than 9.5%. The germline gives CDR1 MNHEY, CDR2 SMNVEV (reference sequence). V lost 5 bases and J lost 1, with 14 bases in between. This CDR3 has 15 amino acids. The same sample was also studied in work on T cells expressing NK-cell markers. That study adds: Researchers built TCR beta cDNA using 5'RACE template switching with UMIs. Dominant NKG2C+ clonotypes accounted for roughly 1.0-7.0% of CD8+ T cells in six donors.

Here the sequenced sample was PBMCs from blood, taken on the day of vaccination. This receptor was obtained from a man in his forties or fifties who received an inactivated influenza vaccine. This sequence joins TRBV27 and TRBJ1-1, with unresolved D. CDR3 sequence (DNA): TGTGCCAGCAGTACCCTGGGAGCGGGGAACACTGAAGCTTTCTTT. It translates to CASSTLGAGNTEAFF.